This TCR beta chain was identified in a study of blood T cells in healthy people across ages. Overall study results and limits: Observed TCR beta diversity per million T cells went down as age went up. This fall followed a roughly linear course with age. Estimated diversity across one million T cells was deemed an underestimate.

The germline V gene has CDR1 DFQATT and CDR2 SNEGSKA (reference sequence). J lost 13 bases, V lost 5 bases, and 24 bases had no gene match. This CDR3 is 18 amino acids long. Using a J-beta primer mix together with a sample-barcoded 5' primer, a second PCR was run for roughly 7 to 12 cycles. TCRdb passed the 5' RACE reads through MiXCR, listing each CDR3 protein once. The sample yields over 550,000 distinct CDR3 sequences, about 30% seen once. A few counts support this clonotype. The antigen remains undetermined. Given a much more abundant clone one base away, this may be a read error. Total RNA, at least 5.5 micrograms per sample, was extracted from PBMCs.

Sequenced sample: blood. The sequence was obtained from a woman aged 80 or over in good health. The genes are TRBV20-1 and TRBJ2-1; 12 nucleotides align to TRBD2. CDR3 residues: CSASRLAGGRRGLETQFF. Here the CDR3 DNA reads TGCAGTGCTTCTCGTCTAGCGGGGGGGCGAAGGGGTTTGGAGACCCAGTTCTTC.